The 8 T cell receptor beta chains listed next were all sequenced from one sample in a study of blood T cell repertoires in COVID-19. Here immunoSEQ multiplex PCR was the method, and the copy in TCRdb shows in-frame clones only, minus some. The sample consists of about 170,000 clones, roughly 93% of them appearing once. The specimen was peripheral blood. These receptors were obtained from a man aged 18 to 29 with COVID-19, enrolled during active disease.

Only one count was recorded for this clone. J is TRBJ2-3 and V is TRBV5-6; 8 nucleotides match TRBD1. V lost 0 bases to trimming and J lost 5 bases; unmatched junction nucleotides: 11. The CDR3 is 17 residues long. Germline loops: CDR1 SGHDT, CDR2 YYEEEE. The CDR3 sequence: CASSLAETGAAEDTQYF. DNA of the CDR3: TGTGCCAGCAGCTTGGCCGAGACAGGGGCGGCGGAAGATACGCAGTATTTT. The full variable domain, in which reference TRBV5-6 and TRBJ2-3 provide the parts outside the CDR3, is DAGVTQSPTHLIKTRGQQVTLRCSPKSGHDTVSWYQQALGQGPQFIFQYYEEEERQRGNFPDRFSGHQFPNYSSELNVNALLLGDSALYLCASSLAETGAAEDTQYFGPGTRLTVL.

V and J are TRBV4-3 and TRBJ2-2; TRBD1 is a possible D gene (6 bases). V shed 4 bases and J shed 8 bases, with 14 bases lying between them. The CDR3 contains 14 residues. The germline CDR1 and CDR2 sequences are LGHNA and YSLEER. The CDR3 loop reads CASSPHVGAGELFF. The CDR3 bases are TGCGCCAGCAGCCCACACGTGGGGGCGGGGGAGCTGTTTTTT.

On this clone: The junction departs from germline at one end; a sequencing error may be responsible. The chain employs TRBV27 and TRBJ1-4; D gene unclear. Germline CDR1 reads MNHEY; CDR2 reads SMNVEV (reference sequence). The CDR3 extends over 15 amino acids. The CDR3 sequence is CASSFRGRTNEKLLF. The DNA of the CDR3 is TGTGCCAGCAGTTTTCGAGGGCGGACTAATGAAAAACTGCTTTTT. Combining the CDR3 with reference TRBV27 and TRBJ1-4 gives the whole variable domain EAQVTQNPRYLITVTGKKLTVTCSQNMNHEYMSWYRQDPGLGLRQIYYSMNVEVTDKGDVPEGYKVSRKEKRNFPLILESPSPNQTSLYFCASSFRGRTNEKLLFGSGTQLSVL.

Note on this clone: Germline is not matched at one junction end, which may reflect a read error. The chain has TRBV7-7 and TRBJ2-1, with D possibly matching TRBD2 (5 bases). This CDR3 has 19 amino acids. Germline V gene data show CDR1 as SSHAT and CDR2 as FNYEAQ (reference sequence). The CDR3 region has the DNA TGTGCTAGCAGCCGCCATGTTTCCCCGGACTCCCGACCGAACAATGAGCAGTTCTTC. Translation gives CASSRHVSPDSRPNNEQFF.

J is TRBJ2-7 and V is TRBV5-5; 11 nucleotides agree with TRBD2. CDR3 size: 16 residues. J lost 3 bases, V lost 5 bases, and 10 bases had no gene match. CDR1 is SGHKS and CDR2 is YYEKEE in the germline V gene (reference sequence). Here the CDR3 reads CASRPGTGTSGYEQYF. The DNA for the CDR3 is TGTGCCAGCAGACCTGGTACAGGGACTAGCGGCTACGAGCAGTACTTC. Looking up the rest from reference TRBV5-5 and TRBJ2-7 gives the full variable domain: DAGVTQSPTHLIKTRGQQVTLRCSPISGHKSVSWYQQVLGQGPQFIFQYYEKEERGRGNFPDRFSARQFPNYSSELNVNALLLGDSALYLCASRPGTGTSGYEQYFGPGTRLTVT.

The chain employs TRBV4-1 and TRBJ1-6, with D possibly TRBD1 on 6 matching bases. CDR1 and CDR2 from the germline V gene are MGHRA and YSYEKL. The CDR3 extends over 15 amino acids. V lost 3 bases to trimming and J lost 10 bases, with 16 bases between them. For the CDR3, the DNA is TGCGCCAGCAGCCATGCGACAGGTTCAGGATCACCCCTCCACTTT. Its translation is CASSHATGSGSPLHF.

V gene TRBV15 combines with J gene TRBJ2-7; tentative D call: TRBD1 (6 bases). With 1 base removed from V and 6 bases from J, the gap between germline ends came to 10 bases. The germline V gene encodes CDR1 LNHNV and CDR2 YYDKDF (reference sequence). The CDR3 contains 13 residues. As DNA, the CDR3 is TGTGCCACCAGCAGAGGTACAGGGAGCGAGCAGTACTTC. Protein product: CATSRGTGSEQYF.

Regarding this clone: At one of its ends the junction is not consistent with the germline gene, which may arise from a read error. The CDR3 nucleotides are TGTGCCAGCAGCCAAGACTTTACAGGGAACTCTGAAGCTTTCTTT. This encodes CASSQDFTGNSEAFF. The rearrangement links TRBV3-1 (or the pseudogene TRBV3-2) to TRBJ1-1; weak D call: TRBD1 (6 bases). The CDR3 is 15 amino acids. From germline, CDR1 is LGHDT and CDR2 YNNKEL (reference sequence).